The rows below give T cell receptor beta chains drawn from one sample of a study of blood T cell repertoires in COVID-19. Here immunoSEQ multiplex PCR was the method, and the copy in TCRdb shows in-frame clones only, minus some. The data show about 58,000 clones, roughly 79% seen once. The material sequenced was peripheral blood. These receptor sequences come from a human donor in a cohort sampled during active COVID-19. Each CDR3 is given with its conserved first and last residue. A D gene is named only where the DNA matches it firmly. Where a row states a size, it is once, few, many or the class of an expanded clone; other rows omit it.

cdr3_nt,cdr3_aa,v_call,j_call,cdr3_length,clone_size,d_call
TGTGCCAGCAGTGAGGGACAGGGTTTACACGAGCAGTACTTC,CASSEGQGLHEQYF,TRBV2,TRBJ2-7,14,.,TRBD1
TGTGCCAGTAGTGGGAAAGGGGGGGGTTGGGAGACCCAGTACTTC,CASSGKGGGWETQYF,TRBV19,TRBJ2-5,15,.,.
TGTGCCAGCAGTTTGATCGGCAATGAGCAGTTCTTC,CASSLIGNEQFF,TRBV27,TRBJ2-1,12,.,.
TGTGCCAGCAGTCAACACCCCCTTCCTTACGAGCAGTACTTC,CASSQHPLPYEQYF,TRBV6-2/TRBV6-3,TRBJ2-7,14,.,.
TGTGCCAGCATGCGTCTCGGGGAAGGAGCCGGGGAGCTGTTTTTT,CASMRLGEGAGELFF,TRBV28,TRBJ2-2,15,.,.
TGTGCCAGCAGGAAACAGGGGTTGGGTGAAAAACTGTTTTTT,CASRKQGLGEKLFF,TRBV28,TRBJ1-4,14,.,TRBD1
TGTGCCAGCAGTCCCTGGACAGGGAACTATGGCTACACCTTC,CASSPWTGNYGYTF,TRBV27,TRBJ1-2,14,.,TRBD1
TGTGCCAGCAGTGAATATGGGGAGTTGTCCTATAATTCACCCCTCCACTTT,CASSEYGELSYNSPLHF,TRBV6-1,TRBJ1-6,17,.,.
TGTGCCAGCAGCTCAATACTCGGACTAGCGGGGGGACGCCTCCAAGAGACCCAGTACTTC,CASSSILGLAGGRLQETQYF,TRBV7-8,TRBJ2-5,20,.,TRBD2
TGTGCCAGCAGTCCCACTTGGGGGGGCTGGGACGAGCAGTACTTC,CASSPTWGGWDEQYF,TRBV27,TRBJ2-7,15,once,.
TGTGCCATCAGTGAGTCGGAGAGGAGCAGATTCTACGAGCAGTACTTC,CAISESERSRFYEQYF,TRBV10-3,TRBJ2-7,16,once,.
TGTGCCAGCAGTGAATGGGAGGGGATGAACACTGAAGCTTTCTTT,CASSEWEGMNTEAFF,TRBV25-1,TRBJ1-1,15,.,.
TGTGCCAGCAGCCAACGATATGGACAGGGGGCTTATTATGGCTACACCTTC,CASSQRYGQGAYYGYTF,TRBV4-2,TRBJ1-2,17,.,TRBD1
TGTGCCTGGAGCCCAGGGACTAACTATGGCTACACCTTC,CAWSPGTNYGYTF,TRBV30,TRBJ1-2,13,.,.
TGTGCCAGCAGCGGTGGCGGGTCTCTGAGCTCCTACGAGCAGTACTTC,CASSGGGSLSSYEQYF,TRBV9,TRBJ2-7,16,.,.
TGTGCCAGCAGTGCTCTAGCGGAGACCGGGGAGCTGTTTTTT,CASSALAETGELFF,TRBV6-4,TRBJ2-2,14,.,TRBD2
TGTGCCAGTAGTATACCAGGGGGCCTGACAGATACGCAGTATTTT,CASSIPGGLTDTQYF,TRBV19,TRBJ2-3,15,.,TRBD1
TGTGCCAGCAAGAGCGGAACGTCCTACGAGCAGTACTTC,CASKSGTSYEQYF,TRBV28,TRBJ2-7,13,.,.
TGCGCCAGCAGCCAAGTGGGGACAATAGACACTGAAGCTTTCTTT,CASSQVGTIDTEAFF,TRBV4-1,TRBJ1-1,15,few,.
TGTGCCAGCAGTGGACCCCACAGGGGTAGATCCTACGAGCAGTACTTC,CASSGPHRGRSYEQYF,TRBV2,TRBJ2-7,16,.,TRBD1
TGTGCCAGCAGCTTATCGAGGGGGTTGATGGGCTACACCTTC,CASSLSRGLMGYTF,TRBV7-9,TRBJ1-2,14,.,.
TGTGCCAGCAGCAAAACCCCCGGGGGGGGGTCCTACGAGCAGTACTTC,CASSKTPGGGSYEQYF,TRBV21-1,TRBJ2-7,16,.,.
TGTGCCAGTAGTATGGTCGGGAACCGATACAATGAGCAGTTCTTC,CASSMVGNRYNEQFF,TRBV19,TRBJ2-1,15,.,.
TGCGCCAGCAGCCAGCCAACAGGGGGCGGCACTGAAGCTTTCTTT,CASSQPTGGGTEAFF,TRBV4-1,TRBJ1-1,15,.,TRBD1
TGTGCCAGCAGCCAATCCTCAGGGAACGAGCAGTACTTC,CASSQSSGNEQYF,TRBV3-1/TRBV3-2,TRBJ2-7,13,.,.
TGTGCCAGCAGCTTAAATATGTTCCGTGAAGCTTTCTTT,CASSLNMFREAFF,TRBV7-2,TRBJ1-1,13,.,.
TGTGCCAGCAGCTTTCCCGGGACAGGGTCCCAGTACTTC,CASSFPGTGSQYF,TRBV5-6,TRBJ2-5,13,.,TRBD1